One sample yielded the 19 T cell receptor beta chains listed below, sequenced in a study of shared clonotypes between healthy human individuals. Method: immunoSEQ multiplex PCR; TCRdb's copy keeps in-frame clones and lacks some. The sample contains 2 million to 2.5 million clones, under 97% of which appear only once. Sequenced sample: naive CD4+ T cells sorted from blood. Documented subset: CD45RA+ positively selected. All receptors come from a man between 18 and 29 years old in good health.

The rearrangement joins TRBV30 to TRBJ1-3, with D unresolved. V was shortened by 4 bases and J by 0 bases, with 7 bases between the two germline ends. The CDR3 loop spans 13 amino acids. Germline V gene sequence: CDR1 GTSNPN, CDR2 SVGIG (reference sequence). This CDR3 reads CAWIRFSGNTIYF. The CDR3 DNA follows: TGTGCCTGGATAAGGTTCTCTGGAAACACCATATATTTT.

This CDR3 is CASSFRPGMGRGQFF. The CDR3 DNA reads as TGTGCCAGCAGTTTTCGCCCAGGAATGGGTAGGGGGCAGTTCTTC. This sequence joins TRBV28 and TRBJ2-1; possible D gene TRBD1, 5 bases. The CDR3 is 15 residues long. Germline V gene sequence: CDR1 MDHEN, CDR2 SYDVKM. Trimming cost V 3 bases and J 12 bases, with 21 bases left between them.

A note on this clone: At the DNA level, this CDR3 is encoded by other sequences in the same sample as well. The chain combines TRBV5-1 with TRBJ1-1; D is unclear. V was clipped by 3 bases and J by 5 bases, with 11 bases between them. The CDR3 covers 13 residues. CDR1 is SGHRS, CDR2 YFSETQ, per germline. DNA for the CDR3: TGCGCCAGCAGCTCACTGCAAGGAACTGAAGCTTTCTTT. It is translated as CASSSLQGTEAFF.

V usage is TRBV6-5 and J usage is TRBJ2-7, with D unclear. V was trimmed by 5 bases and J by 0 bases, leaving 11 bases between them. This CDR3 has 14 residues. The germline gives CDR1 MNHEY, CDR2 SVGAGI. CDR3 region: CASSQSPGSYEQYF. The CDR3 nucleotides read TGTGCCAGCAGTCAGAGCCCGGGCTCCTACGAGCAGTACTTC.

This clone has a single count. The chain has TRBV7-2 and TRBJ2-7; no firm D call. V lost 3 bases and J lost 3, with 12 bases in between. Germline V gene data show CDR1 as SGHTA and CDR2 as FQGNSA. The CDR3 length is 14 residues. The CDR3 region has the DNA TGTGCCAGCAGCTTGGATCGGACGGACTACGAGCAGTACTTC. Its translation: CASSLDRTDYEQYF.

The chain is built from TRBV10-3 and TRBJ1-3, with D uncertain. CDR1 and CDR2 from the germline V gene are ENHRY and SYGVKD. Trimming pared 10 bases from V and 0 bases from J, leaving 10 bases between. The CDR3 runs to 13 residues. The CDR3 sequence: CATGPNSGNTIYF. The CDR3 nucleotides are TGTGCCACCGGACCGAACTCTGGAAACACCATATATTTT.

The V call is TRBV5-1, the J call TRBJ2-5, with TRBD2 matching 9 bases. This CDR3 is 17 amino acids long. CDR1 and CDR2 (germline): SGHRS, YFSETQ. Trimming removed 3 bases from V and 0 bases from J; junction bases left unmatched: 9. CDR3 in amino acids: CASSSRRGGAYQETQYF. CDR3 DNA sequence: TGCGCCAGCAGCTCCCGGCGCGGGGGGGCCTACCAAGAGACCCAGTACTTC.

The rearrangement links TRBV7-2 to TRBJ2-1, with no clear D. V was shortened by 5 bases and J by 5 bases, with 16 bases between the two germline ends. The CDR3 covers 15 residues. Germline CDR1 reads SGHTA; CDR2 reads FQGNSA. The CDR3 loop is CASSPKYGFHNEQFF. CDR3 sequence (DNA): TGTGCCAGCAGCCCCAAATACGGGTTCCACAATGAGCAGTTCTTC.

The chain joins TRBV7-6 to TRBJ2-5; D is undetermined. Per the germline V gene, CDR1 is SGHVS and CDR2 is FNYEAQ. V dropped 5 bases and J dropped 2 bases, with 12 bases sitting between them. The CDR3 extends over 14 amino acids. This CDR3 reads CASSVSPAQETQYF. CDR3 in DNA: TGTGCCAGCAGCGTTTCCCCAGCGCAAGAGACCCAGTACTTC. Full variable domain (outside the CDR3, taken from reference TRBV7-6 and TRBJ2-5): GAGVSQSPRYKVTKRGQDVALRCDPISGHVSLYWYRQALGQGPEFLTYFNYEAQQDKSGLPNDRFSAERPEGSISTLTIQRTEQRDSAMYRCASSVSPAQETQYFGPGTRLLVL.

This clone was observed once. The V call is TRBV6-6, the J call TRBJ2-1; D is possibly TRBD1 (5 bases). There are 12 residues in the CDR3. Germline V lookup: CDR1 MNHNY, CDR2 SVGAGI (reference sequence). V was trimmed by 7 bases and J by 6 bases, leaving 10 bases between them. CDR3 region: CASIDRGNEQFF. The CDR3 nucleotides are TGTGCCAGCATAGATAGGGGCAATGAGCAGTTCTTC.

The V call is TRBV10-3, the J call TRBJ1-5; D remains unclear. V lost 2 bases and J 4 bases, leaving 12 bases between the germline ends. There are 15 residues in the CDR3. The V gene's germline CDR1 is ENHRY and CDR2 SYGVKD. The CDR3 region is CAISEKATENQPQHF. CDR3 sequence (DNA): TGTGCCATCAGTGAGAAGGCTACAGAGAATCAGCCCCAGCATTTT.

Points on this clone: The identical CDR3 is also encoded by other nucleotide sequences in the sample. V is TRBV18 and J is TRBJ1-4, with D possibly matching TRBD1 (5 bases). CDR3 length equals 15 residues. Trimming took 1 base from V and 2 from J, leaving 8 bases between them. The germline CDR1 and CDR2 sequences are KGHSH and LQKENI. The CDR3 spells CASSPRDGTNEKLFF. The CDR3 bases are TGTGCCAGCTCACCACGGGACGGGACTAATGAAAAACTGTTTTTT.

The genes are TRBV5-1 and TRBJ2-6; no definite D call. Trimming left V 6 bases short and J 2 bases short, with 0 bases between. In germline, CDR1 is SGHRS, CDR2 YFSETQ. The CDR3 extends over 11 amino acids. CDR3 nucleotide sequence: TGCGCCAGCACTGGGGCCAACGTCCTGACTTTC. This codes for CASTGANVLTF.

The chain carries TRBV10-1 and TRBJ2-2; D uncertain. CDR1 is WNHNN, CDR2 SYGVQD, per germline (reference sequence). Trimming pared 6 bases from V and 7 bases from J, leaving 21 bases between. The CDR3 is 16 amino acids. This chain's CDR3 is CASRDGSYIIIGELFF. CDR3 DNA sequence: TGCGCCAGCAGGGACGGGTCCTACATCATCATCGGGGAGCTGTTTTTT.

The chain is built from TRBV7-9 and TRBJ1-6; no clear D. The CDR3 length is 16 residues. Trimming pared 2 bases from V and 6 bases from J, leaving 14 bases between. Per germline, CDR1 SEHNR and CDR2 FQNEAQ (reference sequence). Here the CDR3 reads CASSLFPQEVNSPLHF. The CDR3 region has the DNA TGTGCCAGCAGCTTATTTCCGCAGGAAGTTAATTCACCCCTCCACTTT.

This chain uses TRBV25-1 with TRBJ1-5; 8 nucleotides agree with TRBD1. Germline loops: CDR1 MGHDK, CDR2 SYGVNS. The V segment lost 2 bases and the J segment 7 bases; nucleotides outside the gene matches: 1. The CDR3 extends over 13 amino acids. The CDR3 here is CASSEQGAQPQHF. CDR3 sequence (DNA): TGTGCCAGCAGTGAACAGGGGGCCCAGCCCCAGCATTTT.

The gene calls are TRBV19 and TRBJ2-7, with D tentatively TRBD1 (5 bases). In germline, CDR1 is LNHDA, CDR2 SQIVND (reference sequence). Trimming cost V 5 bases and J 0 bases, with 20 bases left between them. The CDR3 extends over 17 amino acids. The CDR3 bases are TGTGCCAGTAGTCATCTGATGTTCCAGGGCAGCTCCTACGAGCAGTACTTC. Its protein product is CASSHLMFQGSSYEQYF.

In its sample, this clone was seen once. The chain employs TRBV25-1 and TRBJ1-3; D possibly corresponds to TRBD1 (6 bases). The length of the CDR3 is 17 residues. The V gene lost 5 bases and the J gene lost 0 bases, with 17 bases spanning the gap. CDR1 and CDR2 (germline): MGHDK, SYGVNS. This CDR3 reads CASSPITGSSSGNTIYF. CDR3 nucleotide sequence: TGTGCCAGCAGTCCTATAACAGGGAGCTCCTCTGGAAACACCATATATTTT.

The chain couples TRBV11-2 to TRBJ2-7; no definite D call. Germline V gene sequence: CDR1 SGHAT, CDR2 FQNNGV. Trimming cost V 5 bases and J 4 bases, with 12 bases left between them. This CDR3 is 13 amino acids long. The DNA for the CDR3 is TGTGCCAGCAGCCCCCAATCCCTATACGAGCAGTACTTC. This codes for CASSPQSLYEQYF.